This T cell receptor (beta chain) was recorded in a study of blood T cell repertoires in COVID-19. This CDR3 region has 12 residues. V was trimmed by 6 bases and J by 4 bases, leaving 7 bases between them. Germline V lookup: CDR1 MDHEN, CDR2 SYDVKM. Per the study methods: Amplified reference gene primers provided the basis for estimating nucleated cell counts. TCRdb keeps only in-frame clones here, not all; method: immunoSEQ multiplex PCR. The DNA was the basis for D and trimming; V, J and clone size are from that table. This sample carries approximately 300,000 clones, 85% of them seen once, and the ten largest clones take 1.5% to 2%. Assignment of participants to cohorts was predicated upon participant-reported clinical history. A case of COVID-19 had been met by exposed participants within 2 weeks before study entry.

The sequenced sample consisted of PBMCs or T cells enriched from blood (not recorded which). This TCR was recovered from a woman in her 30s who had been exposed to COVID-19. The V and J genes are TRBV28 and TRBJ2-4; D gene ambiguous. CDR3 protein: CASSVQKNIQYF. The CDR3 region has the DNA TGTGCCAGCAGCGTTCAGAAAAACATTCAGTACTTC.